The present T cell receptor beta chain was sequenced within a study of T cell changes during pregnancy in multiple sclerosis. The repertoire was sequenced with immunoSEQ multiplex PCR; TCRdb's copy has only in-frame clones and lacks some. The sample includes some 38,000 clones, nearly 90% of them seen just once. The material was CD4+ T cells from peripheral blood mononuclear cells, obtained in the second trimester of pregnancy. The source of this sequence is a female donor with multiple sclerosis, enrolled in a pregnancy study.

CDR3 nucleotides: TGTGCCAGCAGTCCCGGGACAGGGGGCAGCGGTGGAAACACCATATATTTT. Protein sequence: CASSPGTGGSGGNTIYF. The chain is built from TRBV27 and TRBJ1-3; TRBD1 matches at 12 bases. Germline V gene lookup returns CDR1 MNHEY and CDR2 SMNVEV (reference sequence). Unmatched junction bases numbered 8, after V lost 5 bases and J lost 3 bases. The CDR3 extends over 17 amino acids.